This TCR beta chain came from a study of CD8 T cells in Susac syndrome. The overall study: Susac syndrome patients were untreated, on corticosteroids with some adding intravenous immunoglobulin, or on intravenous immunoglobulin only.

Random hexamers served to reverse transcribe roughly 0.5 to 1 ug RNA. Amplification of TCR beta CDR3 spanned 54 Vbeta and 13 Jbeta via immunoSEQ multiplex PCR. TCRdb used MiXCR to reprocess the immunoSEQ multiplex PCR reads, holding one entry per CDR3 protein. The profile shows some 170,000 distinct CDR3 sequences, roughly 94% of them singletons. Sequencing of TCR beta drew on CD8+ and CD4+ T cells from blood. There are 15 residues in the CDR3. Trimming pared 3 bases from V and 0 bases from J, leaving 10 bases between. The V gene's germline CDR1 is MNHEY and CDR2 SMNVEV (reference sequence). The rearrangement joins TRBV27 to TRBJ2-3, with D possibly being TRBD2 (5 bases). The receptor was isolated from a human donor with Susac syndrome. What was sequenced was CD4+ T cells from PBMCs. This chain's CDR3 is CASSFVRASTDTQYF. The CDR3 DNA sequence: TGTGCCAGCAGTTTTGTGCGGGCGAGCACAGATACGCAGTATTTT.